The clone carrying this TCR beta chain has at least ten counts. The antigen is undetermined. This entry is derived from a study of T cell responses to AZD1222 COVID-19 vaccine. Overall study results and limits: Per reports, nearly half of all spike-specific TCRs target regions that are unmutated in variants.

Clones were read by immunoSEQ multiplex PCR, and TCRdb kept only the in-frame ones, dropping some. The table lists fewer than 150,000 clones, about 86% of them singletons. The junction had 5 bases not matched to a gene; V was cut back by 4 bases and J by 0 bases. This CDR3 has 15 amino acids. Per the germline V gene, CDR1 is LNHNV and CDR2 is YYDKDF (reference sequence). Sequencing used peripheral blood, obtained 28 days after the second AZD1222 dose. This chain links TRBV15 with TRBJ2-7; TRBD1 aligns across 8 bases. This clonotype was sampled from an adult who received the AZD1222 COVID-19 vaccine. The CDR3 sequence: CATSTTGQDSYEQYF. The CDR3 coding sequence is TGTGCCACCAGCACAACGGGACAGGACTCCTACGAGCAGTACTTC.